This passage covers 5 T cell receptor beta chains from one sample sequenced in a study of blood T cells in healthy people across ages. Through a sample-barcoded 5' primer and a J-beta primer mix, a second PCR was run for roughly 6 to 12 cycles. In TCRdb, the 5' RACE reads were re-called with MiXCR into one record per CDR3 protein. The sample consists of around 670,000 distinct CDR3 sequences, less than 35% of them appearing once. The sequenced material came from blood. The receptors originated from a woman older than 75 in good health.

This clonotype was observed at least ten times. The chain employs TRBV7-2 and TRBJ2-5; a possible D gene is TRBD1 (6 bases). The germline gives CDR1 SGHTA, CDR2 FQGNSA. This CDR3 has 11 amino acids. V was trimmed by 5 bases and J by 7 bases, leaving 8 bases between them. CDR3 amino acids: CASSTGRTQYF. The CDR3 bases are TGTGCCAGCAGCACAGGGCGGACCCAGTACTTC. Full variable domain (outside the CDR3, taken from reference TRBV7-2 and TRBJ2-5): GAGVSQSPSNKVTEKGKDVELRCDPISGHTALYWYRQSLGQGLEFLIYFQGNSAPDKSGLPSDRFSAERTGGSVSTLTIQRTQQEDSAVYLCASSTGRTQYFGPGTRLLVL.

For this clonotype: A much larger clone differs from this one at a single base, so this may be a read error. The V and J genes are TRBV10-3 and TRBJ1-1, with no clear D. The germline gives CDR1 ENHRY, CDR2 SYGVKD. The CDR3 has 14 residues. V lost 6 bases to trimming and J lost 4 bases, with 15 bases between them. CDR3 amino acids: CAIRDGGGSTEAFF. As DNA, the CDR3 is TGTGCCATCAGGGACGGCGGTGGGAGCACTGAAGCTTTCTTT.

This clonotype occurred many times. This rearrangement joins TRBV20-1 to TRBJ2-3; D perhaps matches TRBD2 (7 bases). The CDR3 extends over 15 amino acids. CDR1 and CDR2 from the germline V gene are DFQATT and SNEGSKA (reference sequence). V lost 3 bases to trimming and J lost 0 bases, with 13 bases between them. CDR3 amino acids: CSARGGRTSTDTQYF. CDR3 coding DNA: TGCAGTGCTAGGGGGGGGCGGACTAGCACAGATACGCAGTATTTT.

At least ten counts were recorded for this clonotype. The CDR3 DNA sequence: TGCAGTGCTAGAGATACAGGGAGTACCTACGAGCAGTACTTC. It specifies CSARDTGSTYEQYF. The chain joins TRBV20-1 to TRBJ2-7; possibly TRBD1 for D (6 bases). V gave up 0 bases and J gave up 2 bases, with 11 bases separating them. Germline V gene lookup returns CDR1 DFQATT and CDR2 SNEGSKA (reference sequence). This CDR3 region has 14 residues.

This clonotype occurred many times. This sequence joins TRBV9 and TRBJ2-3, with D possibly being TRBD1 (5 bases). The CDR3 has 16 residues. Germline loops: CDR1 SGDLS, CDR2 YYNGEE. Trimming cost V 0 bases and J 0 bases, with 11 bases left between them. The CDR3 DNA follows: TGTGCCAGCAGCGTAGCGAGACAGTCTAGCACAGATACGCAGTATTTT. This codes for CASSVARQSSTDTQYF.